The clone carrying this T cell receptor (beta chain) showed up many times. Its antigen is unknown. Sequencing was performed with immunoSEQ multiplex PCR; in TCRdb, only in-frame clones are kept and a portion is missing. The sample has roughly 120,000 clones, over 75% seen once. The CDR3 length is 15 residues. The ends were cut back, 1 base at V and 0 bases at J, with 10 bases in the middle. The germline CDR1 and CDR2 sequences are SGHVS and FNYEAQ. The data were obtained in a study of T cell responses to AZD1222 COVID-19 vaccine. Findings and limits, study-wide: All repertoire sampling was performed exclusively after the peak T cell response. Compared with day 0, the breadth and depth of the Spike-specific TCR repertoire rose significantly after two doses of AZD1222. White British donors predominated, females outnumbered males, and clonal diversity was possibly underestimated. Within unmutated variant regions lay the reported targets of nearly half of spike-specific TCRs.

The TCR comes from an adult in good health. V gene TRBV7-6 combines with J gene TRBJ2-7, with no clear D. The sequencing used peripheral blood, collected on day 0 of AZD1222 vaccination. Written as DNA, the CDR3 is TGTGCCAGCAGCTTAGGTTCTCTTAGCTCCTACGAGCAGTACTTC. Its protein is CASSLGSLSSYEQYF.